This T cell receptor beta chain came from a study of blood T cell repertoires in COVID-19. The V gene's germline CDR1 is LNHDA and CDR2 SQIVND (reference sequence). The CDR3 covers 15 residues. Trimming removed 6 bases from V and 1 base from J, with 13 bases in between. Assay: immunoSEQ multiplex PCR; the TCRdb copy retains only in-frame clones and omits some. In the table there are about 360,000 clones, approximately 86% of which are singletons. Sequencing used peripheral blood. The genes are TRBV19 and TRBJ1-5, with D unclear. This receptor was obtained from a woman aged 55-69 years with COVID-19, enrolled during active disease. In DNA, the CDR3 is TGTGCCAGTAGCCCCCTTACAGCAAGCAATCAGCCCCAGCATTTT. Its protein is CASSPLTASNQPQHF.